Below, 20 T cell receptor beta chains from the same sample are listed, as sequenced in a study of cytomegalovirus exposure and HLA in healthy donors. A multiplex PCR was run with 60 Vbeta primers and 13 Jbeta primers. Using immunoSEQ multiplex PCR, the repertoire was profiled, and TCRdb retains in-frame clones only, with some absent. The sample lists approximately 100,000 clones, approximately 80% occurring once. The sample comprised PBMCs. The receptors here all came from a woman aged 40 to 50 in good health and CMV-seropositive.

The chain combines TRBV28 with TRBJ2-1; D perhaps matches TRBD2 (5 bases). Germline V lookup: CDR1 MDHEN, CDR2 SYDVKM. This CDR3 contains 14 residues. The V and J ends lost 7 bases and 3 bases respectively, with 13 bases between them. CDR3 nucleotide sequence: TGTGCCAGCATTTCGGGGTCTAGCTACAATGAGCAGTTCTTC. It translates to CASISGSSYNEQFF.

This sequence joins TRBV5-5 and TRBJ2-7, with TRBD2 as a possible D gene (6 bases). The CDR3 runs to 15 residues. V lost 4 bases, J lost 2 bases, and 16 bases lay in between. Germline V gene data show CDR1 as SGHKS and CDR2 as YYEKEE (reference sequence). Here the CDR3 reads CASSPTGGSAYEQYF. CDR3 nucleotide sequence: TGTGCCAGCAGCCCTACTGGGGGGTCGGCCTACGAGCAGTACTTC.

This chain uses TRBV29-1 with TRBJ2-5; D is possibly TRBD1 (6 bases). CDR3 size: 13 residues. V gave up 4 bases and J gave up 6 bases, with 15 bases separating them. Germline V lookup: CDR1 SQVTM, CDR2 ANQGSEA. CDR3 in amino acids: CSVGSETGKTQYF. Written as DNA, the CDR3 is TGCAGCGTTGGGTCCGAAACAGGGAAGACCCAGTACTTC.

The rearrangement uses TRBV30 and TRBJ2-5; 7 bases agree with TRBD2. The CDR3 consists of 13 residues. Germline V CDR1 and CDR2: GTSNPN, SVGIG (reference sequence). Germline trimming cut 7 bases from V and 2 bases from J; bases unmatched to any gene: 7. DNA for the CDR3: TGTGCCTTCACTGAGGGACTACAAGAGACCCAGTACTTC. Its translation: CAFTEGLQETQYF.

This chain uses TRBV7-2 with TRBJ1-3; D ambiguous. Trimming cost V 5 bases and J 3 bases, with 17 bases left between them. Germline V gives CDR1 SGHTA, CDR2 FQGNSA. The CDR3 consists of 16 residues. The CDR3 DNA reads TGTGCCAGCAGCCCGGTAGGAGGGATCGGTGGAAACACCATATATTTT. Protein sequence: CASSPVGGIGGNTIYF.

This clone was seen a single time. This rearrangement joins TRBV7-9 to TRBJ1-1, with 8 positions matching TRBD1. The CDR3 is 16 amino acids. The V segment lost 0 bases and the J segment 0 bases; nucleotides outside the gene matches: 3. Looked up from germline, CDR1 is SEHNR and CDR2 is FQNEAQ (reference sequence). The CDR3 sequence: CASSLATGVMNTEAFF. The DNA for the CDR3 is TGTGCCAGCAGCTTAGCGACAGGGGTGATGAACACTGAAGCTTTCTTT.

This sequence joins TRBV11-2 and TRBJ1-1; D remains ambiguous. The CDR3 covers 14 residues. Germline V gene data show CDR1 as SGHAT and CDR2 as FQNNGV. V lost 2 bases to trimming and J lost 0 bases, with 7 bases between them. CDR3 nucleotide sequence: TGTGCCAGCAGCTTAATGGGCCTGAACACTGAAGCTTTCTTT. It is translated as CASSLMGLNTEAFF.

This chain uses TRBV6-6 with TRBJ1-2, with TRBD1 matching over 9 bases. Germline assignment: CDR1 MNHNY and CDR2 SVGAGI (reference sequence). The CDR3 is made up of 14 amino acids. V lost 10 bases, J lost 6 bases, and 12 bases stayed unmatched. The CDR3 nucleotides read TGTGCCACCTTTCCTACAGGGGGCTTTGATGGCTACACCTTC. Protein product: CATFPTGGFDGYTF.

The rearrangement joins TRBV28 to TRBJ1-5, with 12 bases lining up with TRBD1. In germline, CDR1 is MDHEN, CDR2 SYDVKM. This CDR3 spans 16 amino acids. V gave up 2 bases and J gave up 6 bases; unmatched junction bases: 5. As DNA, the CDR3 is TGTGCCAGCAGTTTACCAGGGACAGGGGGCTTTCAGCCCCAGCATTTT. Translated, it gives CASSLPGTGGFQPQHF. Full variable domain (remainder filled in from reference TRBV28 and TRBJ1-5): DVKVTQSSRYLVKRTGEKVFLECVQDMDHENMFWYRQDPGLGLRLIYFSYDVKMKEKGDIPEGYSVSREKKERFSLILESASTNQTSMYLCASSLPGTGGFQPQHFGDGTRLSIL.

The rearrangement joins TRBV4-2 to TRBJ2-3; 7 bases match TRBD2. The V gene end was trimmed by 0 bases and the J gene end by 4 bases; junction bases not matched to a gene: 7. Looked up from germline, CDR1 is LGHNA and CDR2 is YNFKEQ. CDR3 length equals 16 residues. Here the CDR3 DNA reads TGTGCCAGCAGCCAAGATATCGGCGGGGGATCAGATACGCAGTATTTT. Protein sequence: CASSQDIGGGSDTQYF.

The V call is TRBV27, the J call TRBJ1-5; D gene ambiguous. CDR1 and CDR2 from the germline V gene are MNHEY and SMNVEV (reference sequence). This CDR3 spans 14 amino acids. Trimming removed 2 bases from V and 2 bases from J, with 7 bases in between. Written as DNA, the CDR3 is TGTGCCAGCAGTTTACAGAATGGCAATCAGCCCCAGCATTTT. Amino acids: CASSLQNGNQPQHF.

This clone was recorded only once. The V call is TRBV19, the J call TRBJ2-2; D is perhaps TRBD1 (6 bases). Germline CDR1 is LNHDA and CDR2 is SQIVND (reference sequence). CDR3 size: 13 residues. V was clipped by 3 bases and J by 5 bases, with 7 bases between them. CDR3 residues: CASSIQGTGELFF. CDR3 nucleotide sequence: TGTGCCAGTAGTATCCAGGGGACCGGGGAGCTGTTTTTT.

This clone was recorded only once. This chain uses TRBV5-4 with TRBJ1-4, with TRBD1 identical over 10 bases. Germline V gene sequence: CDR1 SGHNT, CDR2 YYREEE (reference sequence). CDR3 size: 15 residues. Losses at the gene ends were 4 bases for V and 8 bases for J; bases not matched to a gene: 8. CDR3 loop: CASSQRQGAMEKLFF. The CDR3 DNA reads TGTGCCAGCAGCCAACGACAGGGGGCTATGGAAAAACTGTTTTTT.

The chain recombines TRBV7-9 with TRBJ1-1, with no clear D. This CDR3 comprises 13 residues. V lost 3 bases and J 1 base, leaving 6 bases between the germline ends. In germline, CDR1 is SEHNR, CDR2 FQNEAQ (reference sequence). The CDR3 DNA is TGTGCCAGCAGCTTTAGTGGGAACACTGAAGCTTTCTTT. Translating gives CASSFSGNTEAFF.

The chain is built from TRBV4-2 and TRBJ1-6; no definite D call. V lost 0 bases and J lost 2, with 5 bases in between. The CDR3 contains 15 residues. Germline-derived CDR1 and CDR2 are LGHNA and YNFKEQ. The CDR3 protein is CASSQEGPYNSPLHF. The CDR3 nucleotides read TGTGCCAGCAGCCAAGAGGGCCCCTATAATTCACCCCTCCACTTT.

V gene TRBV6-5 combines with J gene TRBJ1-1, with 8 bases aligning to TRBD1. The CDR3 is 15 residues long. From germline, CDR1 is MNHEY and CDR2 SVGAGI. Trimming cost V 1 base and J 5 bases; bases outside gene matches: 6. The CDR3 coding sequence is TGTGCCAGCAGTTACTTCGACAGGGGTGGGACTGAAGCTTTCTTT. Protein product: CASSYFDRGGTEAFF.

The chain carries TRBV6-6 and TRBJ1-5, with a weak D call TRBD1 (5 bases). CDR1 and CDR2 (germline): MNHNY, SVGAGI (reference sequence). The CDR3 is 15 amino acids. The ends were cut back, 8 bases at V and 3 bases at J, with 17 bases in the middle. The DNA for the CDR3 is TGTGCCAGCCACCCCCTAGGGGCGCCCAATCAGCCCCAGCATTTT. This sequence encodes CASHPLGAPNQPQHF.

The CDR3 loop is CASSSTQNTEAFF. In DNA form, the CDR3 reads TGTGCCAGCAGTTCGACACAGAACACTGAAGCTTTCTTT. J is TRBJ1-1 and V is TRBV6-1, with no clear D. This CDR3 spans 13 amino acids. Between the trimmed V and J ends, which lost 5 bases and 1 base, there was a span of 8 bases. Germline V gives CDR1 MNHNS, CDR2 SASEGT.

This clone was seen more than once but under ten times. The rearrangement uses TRBV6-5 and TRBJ1-5, with 8 bases identical to TRBD1. V lost 5 bases and J lost 2; bases outside the gene matches: 5. From germline, CDR1 is MNHEY and CDR2 SVGAGI. The CDR3 contains 15 residues. The CDR3 nucleotides read TGTGCCAGCAGTACACTACAGGGGGGCAATCAGCCCCAGCATTTT. It is translated as CASSTLQGGNQPQHF.

The genes are TRBV5-1 and TRBJ2-3; a weak D match, TRBD2 (6 bases). The germline V and J ends were trimmed by 0 bases and 6 bases, with 23 bases remaining between them. The CDR3 is 18 amino acids. The germline V gene has CDR1 SGHRS and CDR2 YFSETQ. In nucleotides, the CDR3 is TGCGCCAGCAGCTTGGTTGGGACGGGACTCAAGGCAGGGGATACGCAGTATTTT. Its protein product is CASSLVGTGLKAGDTQYF.